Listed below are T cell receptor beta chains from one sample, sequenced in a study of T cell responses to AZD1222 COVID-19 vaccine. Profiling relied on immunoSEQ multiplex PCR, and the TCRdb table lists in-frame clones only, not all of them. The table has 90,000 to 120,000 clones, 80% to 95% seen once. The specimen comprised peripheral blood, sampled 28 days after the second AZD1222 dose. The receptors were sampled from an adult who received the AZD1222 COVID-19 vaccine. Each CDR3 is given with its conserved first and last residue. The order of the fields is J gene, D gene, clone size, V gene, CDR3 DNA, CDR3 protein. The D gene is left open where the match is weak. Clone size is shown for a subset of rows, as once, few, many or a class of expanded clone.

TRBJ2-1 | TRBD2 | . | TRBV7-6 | TGTGCCAGCAGCTTAGGCCCGGGACTAGCGGGGAGCAATGAGCAGTTCTTC | CASSLGPGLAGSNEQFF
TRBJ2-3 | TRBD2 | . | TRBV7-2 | TGTGCCAGCAGCTTAGGCGGTAGCGGGACAAGGGCAGATACGCAGTATTTT | CASSLGGSGTRADTQYF
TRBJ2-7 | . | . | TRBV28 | TGTGCCAGCAGTTTAAGGGGGGGGCCTTCCTACGAGCAGTACTTC | CASSLRGGPSYEQYF
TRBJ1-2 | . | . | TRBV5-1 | TGCGCCAGCAGCTTCGAGCAGACATATGGCTACACCTTC | CASSFEQTYGYTF
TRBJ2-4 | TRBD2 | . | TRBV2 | TGTGCCAGCAGTGATGGCGGGAGCCTAGCCAAAAACATTCAGTACTTC | CASSDGGSLAKNIQYF
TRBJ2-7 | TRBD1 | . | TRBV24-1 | TGTGCCACCAGTGAGGGGACAGGGGAAGCCTACGAGCAGTACTTC | CATSEGTGEAYEQYF
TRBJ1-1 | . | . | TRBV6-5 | TGTGCCAGCAGTTTGGACGGGACTTCTGAAGCTTTCTTT | CASSLDGTSEAFF
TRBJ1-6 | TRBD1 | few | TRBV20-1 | TGCAGTGCTAGTAGGGGACAGGGGAAGAATTCACCCCTCCACTTT | CSASRGQGKNSPLHF
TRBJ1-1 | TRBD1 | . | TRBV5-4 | TGTGCCAGCAGCCCGGGACAGGGGGTATGGAACACTGAAGCTTTCTTT | CASSPGQGVWNTEAFF
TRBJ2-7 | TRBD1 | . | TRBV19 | TGTGCCACCAGTAACAGGGGGCGCAACCACGAGCAGTACTTC | CATSNRGRNHEQYF
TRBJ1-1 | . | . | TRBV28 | TGTGCCAGCAGTTTATCATGGAAGACTGAAGCTTTCTTT | CASSLSWKTEAFF
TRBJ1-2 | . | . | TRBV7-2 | TGTGCCAGCAGCTTAGGAACTAACTATGGCTACACCTTC | CASSLGTNYGYTF
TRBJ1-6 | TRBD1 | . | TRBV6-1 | TGTGCCAGCAGTGAAGCGACAGGGGGTAATTCACCCCTCCACTTT | CASSEATGGNSPLHF
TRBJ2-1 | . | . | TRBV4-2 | TGTGCCAGCAGCCAAGCGGGCCCAAACAATGAGCAGTTCTTC | CASSQAGPNNEQFF
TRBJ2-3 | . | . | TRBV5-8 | TGTGCCAGCAGCTCCCTTCGGGGGCTGGATACGCAGTATTTT | CASSSLRGLDTQYF
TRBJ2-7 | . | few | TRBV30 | TGTGCCTGGAGTGTGGGGTTCTACGAGCAGTACTTC | CAWSVGFYEQYF
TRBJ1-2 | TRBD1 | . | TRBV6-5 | TGTGCCAGCAGCCTACAGGGGACCCTCGACTATGGCTACACCTTC | CASSLQGTLDYGYTF
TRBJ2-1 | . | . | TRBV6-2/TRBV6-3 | TGTGCCAGCAGTTACATATTAGATGAGCAGTTCTTC | CASSYILDEQFF
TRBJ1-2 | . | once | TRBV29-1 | TGCAGCGCTGCCTTGGACCCTTACTATGGCTACACCTTC | CSAALDPYYGYTF
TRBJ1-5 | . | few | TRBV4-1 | TGCGCCAGCAGCCAAGAGGGTATGGTCCTTAGGGGTCAGCCCCAGCATTTT | CASSQEGMVLRGQPQHF
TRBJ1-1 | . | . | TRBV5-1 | TGCGCCAGCAGCTTGGCGGTGAACACTGAAGCTTTCTTT | CASSLAVNTEAFF
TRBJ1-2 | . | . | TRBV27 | TGTGCCAGCCTGGGGGCAGGGGACTATGGCTACACCTTC | CASLGAGDYGYTF
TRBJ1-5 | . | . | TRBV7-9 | TGTGCCAGCAGCTCGGAACGGATAGGGAATCAGCCCCAGCATTTT | CASSSERIGNQPQHF
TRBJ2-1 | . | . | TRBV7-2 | TGTGCCAGCAGCTTAGAAAGGCAGTATGAGCAGTTCTTC | CASSLERQYEQFF
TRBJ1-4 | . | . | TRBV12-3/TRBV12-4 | TGTGCCAGCAGCGGGTTAACTAATGAAAAACTGTTTTTT | CASSGLTNEKLFF
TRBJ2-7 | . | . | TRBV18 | TGTGCCAGCTCACTAACGCATGATTACGAGCAGTACTTC | CASSLTHDYEQYF
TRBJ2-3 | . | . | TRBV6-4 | TGTGCCAGCAGTGTAGGGGGTATAGATACGCAGTATTTT | CASSVGGIDTQYF
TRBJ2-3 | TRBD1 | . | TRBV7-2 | TGTGCCAGCAGCGTGGACAGGGGTAGTACGCAGTATTTT | CASSVDRGSTQYF
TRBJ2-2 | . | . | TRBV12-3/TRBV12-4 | TGTGCCAGCAGTTTACCAGCCGGGGAGCTGTTTTTT | CASSLPAGELFF
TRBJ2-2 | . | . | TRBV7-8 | TGTGCCAGCAGCTTAGCGCGGGCAGGGATTTTGATCGGGGAGCTGTTTTTT | CASSLARAGILIGELFF
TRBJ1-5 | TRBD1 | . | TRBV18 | TGTGCCAGCTCACCCGGGACAGGGGGCAATCAGCCCCAGCATTTT | CASSPGTGGNQPQHF